This entry features one T cell receptor beta chain sequence. This sample was taken from a study of blood T cell repertoires in COVID-19. Per germline, CDR1 SGHAT and CDR2 FQNNGV. V lost 4 bases and J lost 4; bases outside the gene matches: 4. The CDR3 is 14 amino acids. Produced via immunoSEQ multiplex PCR; TCRdb's table is partial and in-frame only. This sample has about 250,000 clones; 70% to 85% occur once, and the top ten carry about 10%. The sample consisted of peripheral blood. V is TRBV11-2 and J is TRBJ1-2, with 9 bases matching TRBD1. This clonotype originated in a man older than 75 with acute or convalescent COVID-19. CDR3 sequence reads: CASSSGGQGYGYTF. CDR3 in DNA: TGTGCCAGCAGCTCAGGGGGACAGGGCTATGGCTACACCTTC.